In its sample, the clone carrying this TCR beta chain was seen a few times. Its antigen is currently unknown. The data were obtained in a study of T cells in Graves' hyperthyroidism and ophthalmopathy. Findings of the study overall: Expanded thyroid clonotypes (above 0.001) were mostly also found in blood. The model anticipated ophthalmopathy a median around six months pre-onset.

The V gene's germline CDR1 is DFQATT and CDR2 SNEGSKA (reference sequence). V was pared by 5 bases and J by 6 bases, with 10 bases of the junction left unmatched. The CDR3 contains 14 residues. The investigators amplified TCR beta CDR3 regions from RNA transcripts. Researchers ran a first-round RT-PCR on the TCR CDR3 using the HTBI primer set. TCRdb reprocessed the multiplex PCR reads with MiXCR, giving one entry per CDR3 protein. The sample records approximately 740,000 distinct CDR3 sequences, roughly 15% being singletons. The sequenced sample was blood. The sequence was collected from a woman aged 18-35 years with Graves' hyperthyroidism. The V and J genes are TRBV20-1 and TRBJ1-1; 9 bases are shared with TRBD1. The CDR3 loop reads CSADPTGGLPEAFF. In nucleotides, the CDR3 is TGCAGTGCTGACCCGACAGGGGGTCTCCCTGAAGCTTTCTTT.